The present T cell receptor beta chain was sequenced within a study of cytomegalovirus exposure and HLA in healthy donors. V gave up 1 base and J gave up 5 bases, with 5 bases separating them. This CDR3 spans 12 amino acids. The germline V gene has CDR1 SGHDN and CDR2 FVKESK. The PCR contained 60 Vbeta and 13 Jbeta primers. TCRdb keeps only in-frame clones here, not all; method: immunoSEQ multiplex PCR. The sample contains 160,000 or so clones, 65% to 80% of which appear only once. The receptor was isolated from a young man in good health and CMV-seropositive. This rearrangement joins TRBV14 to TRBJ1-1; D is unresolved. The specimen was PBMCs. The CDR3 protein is CASSQAGTEAFF. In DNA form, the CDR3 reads TGTGCCAGCAGCCAAGCGGGGACTGAAGCTTTCTTT.